This TCR beta chain was observed in a study of beta chain features in type 1 diabetes. In this sample, this clone turned up a few times. TCRB transcripts that were expressed got sequenced, as all of the isolated RNA had been reverse transcribed. Measured with immunoSEQ multiplex PCR; TCRdb has only the in-frame clones, and not every one. Here the sample spans about 620,000 clones, 15% to 19% being singletons. CDR3 length equals 16 residues. Germline values: CDR1 LNHNV, CDR2 YYDKDF (reference sequence). Trimming took 0 bases from V and 5 from J, leaving 14 bases between them. The sequenced material came from naive CD4+ T cells from blood. This clonotype originated in a man younger than 35 in good health. This chain links TRBV15 with TRBJ2-1; weak D call: TRBD2 (5 bases). CDR3 nucleotides: TGTGCCACCAGCAGAGATTACGGGTTGCGGGACAATGAGCAGTTCTTC. It encodes CATSRDYGLRDNEQFF. The entire variable domain, with the rest obtained from reference TRBV15 and TRBJ2-1, is as follows: DAMVIQNPRYQVTQFGKPVTLSCSQTLNHNVMYWYQQKSSQAPKLLFHYYDKDFNNEADTPDNFQSRRPNTSFCFLDIRSPGLGDTAMYLCATSRDYGLRDNEQFFGPGTRLTVL.